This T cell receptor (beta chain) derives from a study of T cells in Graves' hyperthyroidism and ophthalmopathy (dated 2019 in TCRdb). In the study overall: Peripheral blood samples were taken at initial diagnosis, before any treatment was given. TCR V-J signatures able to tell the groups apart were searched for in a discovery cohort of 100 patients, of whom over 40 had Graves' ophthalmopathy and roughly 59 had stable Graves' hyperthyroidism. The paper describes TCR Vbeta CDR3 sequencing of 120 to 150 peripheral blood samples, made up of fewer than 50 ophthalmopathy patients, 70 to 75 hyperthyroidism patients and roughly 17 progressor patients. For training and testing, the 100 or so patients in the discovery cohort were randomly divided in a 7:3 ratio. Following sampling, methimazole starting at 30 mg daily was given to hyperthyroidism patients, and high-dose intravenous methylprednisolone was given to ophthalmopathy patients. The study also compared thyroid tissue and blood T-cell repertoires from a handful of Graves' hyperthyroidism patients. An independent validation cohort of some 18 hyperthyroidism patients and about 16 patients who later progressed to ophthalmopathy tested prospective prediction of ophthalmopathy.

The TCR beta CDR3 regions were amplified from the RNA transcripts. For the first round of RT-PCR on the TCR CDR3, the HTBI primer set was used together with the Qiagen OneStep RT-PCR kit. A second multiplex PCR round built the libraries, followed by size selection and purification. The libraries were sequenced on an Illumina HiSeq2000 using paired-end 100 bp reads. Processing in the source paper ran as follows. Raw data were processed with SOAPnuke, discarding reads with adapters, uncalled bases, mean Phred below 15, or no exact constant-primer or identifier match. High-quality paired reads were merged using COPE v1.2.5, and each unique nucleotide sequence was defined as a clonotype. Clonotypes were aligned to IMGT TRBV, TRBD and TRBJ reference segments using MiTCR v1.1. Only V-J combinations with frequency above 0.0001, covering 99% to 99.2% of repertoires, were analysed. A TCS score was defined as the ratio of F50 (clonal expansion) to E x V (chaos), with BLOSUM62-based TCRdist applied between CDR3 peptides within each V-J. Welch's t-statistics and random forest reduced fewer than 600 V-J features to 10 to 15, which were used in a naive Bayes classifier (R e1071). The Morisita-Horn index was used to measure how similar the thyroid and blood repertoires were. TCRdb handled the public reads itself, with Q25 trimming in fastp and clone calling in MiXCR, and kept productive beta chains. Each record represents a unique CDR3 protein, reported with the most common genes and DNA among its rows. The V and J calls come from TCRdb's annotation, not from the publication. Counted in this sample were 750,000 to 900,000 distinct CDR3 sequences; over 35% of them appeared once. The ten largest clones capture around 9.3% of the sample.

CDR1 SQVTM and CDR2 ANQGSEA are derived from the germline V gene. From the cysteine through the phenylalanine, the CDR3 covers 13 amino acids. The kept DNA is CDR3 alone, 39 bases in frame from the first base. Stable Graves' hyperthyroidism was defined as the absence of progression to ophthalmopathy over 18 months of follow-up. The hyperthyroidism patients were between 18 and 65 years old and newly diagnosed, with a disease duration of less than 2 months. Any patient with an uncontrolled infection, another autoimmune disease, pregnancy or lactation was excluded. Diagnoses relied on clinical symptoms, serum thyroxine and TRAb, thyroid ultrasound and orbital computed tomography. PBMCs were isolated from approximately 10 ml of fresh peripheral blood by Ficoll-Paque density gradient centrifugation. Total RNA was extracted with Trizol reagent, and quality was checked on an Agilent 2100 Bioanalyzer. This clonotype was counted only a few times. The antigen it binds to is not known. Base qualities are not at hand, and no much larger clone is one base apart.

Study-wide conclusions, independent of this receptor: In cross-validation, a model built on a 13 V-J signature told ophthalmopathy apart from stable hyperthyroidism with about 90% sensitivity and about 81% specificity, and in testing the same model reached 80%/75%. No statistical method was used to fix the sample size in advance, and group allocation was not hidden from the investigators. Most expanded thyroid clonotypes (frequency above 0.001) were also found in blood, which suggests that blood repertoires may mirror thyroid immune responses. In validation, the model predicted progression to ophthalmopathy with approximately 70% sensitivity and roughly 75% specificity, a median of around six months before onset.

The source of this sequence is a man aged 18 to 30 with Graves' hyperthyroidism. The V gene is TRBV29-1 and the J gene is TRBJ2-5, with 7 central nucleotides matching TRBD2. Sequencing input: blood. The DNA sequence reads TGCAGTGTGGCTAGCGGCAACCAAGAGACCCAGTACTTC. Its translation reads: CSVASGNQETQYF.